The T cell receptor beta chain described here comes from a study of PD-L1 blockade in urothelial cancer. This CDR3 has 12 residues. Time point indicated: pretreatment peripheral blood. Measured with immunoSEQ multiplex PCR; TCRdb has only the in-frame clones, and not every one. The sample has tens of thousands of clones, just over 90% seen once. The specimen was PBMCs, collected around atezolizumab (anti-PD-L1) treatment. The sequence was collected from a woman aged 60-75 years with urothelial cancer. The chain combines TRBV7-5 with TRBJ1-5; TRBD1 is taken as the D call from the table, unchecked against the DNA. TRBV7-5 is assigned pseudogene status. In nucleotides, the CDR3 is TGTGCCAGAAGACACCACAATCAGCCCCAGCATTTT. It is translated as CARRHHNQPQHF.